A single sample gave rise to the 32 T cell receptor beta chains below, sequenced in a study of OX40 agonist ivuxolimab in advanced cancers. Generated by immunoSEQ multiplex PCR, the TCRdb table keeps only in-frame clones and is missing some. The sample carries about 70,000 clones, about 81% recorded once. Source: CD4+ or CD8+ T cells sorted from blood, taken in a trial of the OX40 agonist ivuxolimab. All receptors come from an adult with an advanced solid tumor such as melanoma, head and neck, liver or kidney cancer.

The V call is TRBV5-6, the J call TRBJ1-6; possibly TRBD1 for D (5 bases). The germline CDR1 and CDR2 sequences are SGHDT and YYEEEE. Between the trimmed V and J ends, which lost 0 bases and 9 bases, there was a span of 13 bases. CDR3 length: 15 residues. The CDR3 sequence: CASSLGDYRGSPLHF. The DNA for the CDR3 is TGTGCCAGCAGCTTGGGGGACTACCGGGGTTCACCCCTCCACTTT.

The rearrangement links TRBV11-2 to TRBJ2-2; the D gene could be TRBD1 or TRBD2 (5 bases each). Germline V gives CDR1 SGHAT, CDR2 FQNNGV. Trimming pared 2 bases from V and 2 bases from J, leaving 18 bases between. This CDR3 is built from 18 residues. The CDR3 DNA reads TGTGCCAGCAGCTTATTGGTATCGAGGGGTCCCAACACCGGGGAGCTGTTTTTT. Its translation: CASSLLVSRGPNTGELFF.

Here the CDR3 DNA reads TGTGCCAGCAGTGAAGGAAGGGGCGTCGTCTCTGGAAACACCATATATTTT. Protein: CASSEGRGVVSGNTIYF. The chain combines TRBV6-1 with TRBJ1-3; the D gene is possibly TRBD1 (5 bases). Germline CDR1 is MNHNS and CDR2 is SASEGT. Trimming pared 1 base from V and 0 bases from J, leaving 13 bases between. CDR3 length equals 17 residues.

The chain combines TRBV9 with TRBJ1-1; unclear D gene. Trimming took 6 bases from V and 11 from J, leaving 17 bases between them. The CDR3 totals 12 residues. Germline assignment: CDR1 SGDLS and CDR2 YYNGEE. CDR3 loop: CASTPVGSKAFF. The CDR3 coding sequence is TGTGCCAGCACGCCTGTCGGGTCCAAGGCTTTCTTT.

The chain recombines TRBV30 with TRBJ2-5; the D is unclear. The germline V gene has CDR1 GTSNPN and CDR2 SVGIG (reference sequence). Trimming cost V 3 bases and J 1 base, with 9 bases left between them. The CDR3 length is 13 residues. This chain's CDR3 is CAWSLSFQETQYF. For the CDR3, the DNA is TGTGCCTGGAGCCTGTCCTTCCAAGAGACCCAGTACTTC.

The gene calls are TRBV6-5 and TRBJ1-2; D gene uncertain. Deletions cut 4 bases from V and 6 bases from J, with 12 bases between. Germline V CDR1 and CDR2: MNHEY, SVGAGI. The CDR3 totals 13 residues. The CDR3: CASSFNGRDGYTF. Written as DNA, the CDR3 is TGTGCCAGCAGTTTCAACGGGAGGGATGGCTACACCTTC.

V and J are TRBV6-4 and TRBJ1-5, with 8 bases aligning to TRBD1. Germline V gene data show CDR1 as MRHNA and CDR2 as SNTAGT. J was trimmed by 10 bases and V by 4 bases; bases with no gene match: 12. The CDR3 is 15 residues long. CDR3 amino acids: CASSATADRGLPQHF. The CDR3 nucleotides are TGTGCCAGCAGTGCAACCGCTGACAGGGGATTACCCCAGCATTTT.

V gene TRBV19 combines with J gene TRBJ2-3, with D uncertain. V lost 2 bases and J lost 2, with 5 bases in between. Germline V lookup: CDR1 LNHDA, CDR2 SQIVND (reference sequence). The CDR3 runs 13 residues. The CDR3 region is CASSITTTDTQYF. In DNA form, the CDR3 reads TGTGCCAGTAGTATAACGACCACAGATACGCAGTATTTT. Variable domain in full (rest from reference TRBV19 and TRBJ2-3): DGGITQSPKYLFRKEGQNVTLSCEQNLNHDAMYWYRQDPGQGLRLIYYSQIVNDFQKGDIAEGYSVSREKKESFPLTVTSAQKNPTAFYLCASSITTTDTQYFGPGTRLTVL.

This chain joins TRBV7-8 and TRBJ1-1; a possible D gene is TRBD1 (6 bases). Germline V gene lookup returns CDR1 SGHVS and CDR2 FQNEAQ. V was pared by 4 bases and J by 8 bases, with 17 bases between. The CDR3 extends over 14 amino acids. Here the CDR3 DNA reads TGTGCCAGCAGCTCCCAGGGGTCCGCAGGAGAAGCTTTCTTT. Its translation is CASSSQGSAGEAFF. The variable domain in full, completed from reference TRBV7-8 and TRBJ1-1, reads GAGVSQSPRYKVAKRGQDVALRCDPISGHVSLFWYQQALGQGPEFLTYFQNEAQLDKSGLPSDRFFAERPEGSVSTLKIQRTQQEDSAVYLCASSSQGSAGEAFFGQGTRLTVV.

The chain is built from TRBV2 and TRBJ1-2, with 8 positions matching TRBD1. Germline lookup yields CDR1 SNHLY and CDR2 FYNNEI. Germline trimming cut 8 bases from V and 8 bases from J; bases unmatched to any gene: 10. This CDR3 is built from 13 residues. The CDR3 coding sequence is TGTGCCAGCCTTGCCGGACAGGGCGGCGGCTACACCTTC. Translated: CASLAGQGGGYTF.

V usage is TRBV6-5 and J usage is TRBJ2-2; D unresolved. CDR1 MNHEY and CDR2 SVGAGI come from the germline V gene. The germline V and J ends were trimmed by 6 bases and 4 bases, with 9 bases remaining between them. This CDR3 contains 13 residues. The CDR3 region has the DNA TGTGCCAGCAGGGCAGGTCCCACCGGGGAGCTGTTTTTT. This codes for CASRAGPTGELFF.

V gene TRBV6-6 combines with J gene TRBJ1-1; TRBD1 agrees at 7 bases. Looked up from germline, CDR1 is MNHNY and CDR2 is SVGAGI (reference sequence). V gave up 5 bases and J gave up 9 bases; unmatched junction bases: 9. The CDR3 is made up of 13 amino acids. CDR3 loop: CASSTGQRNKAFF. The CDR3 bases are TGTGCCAGCAGTACGGGACAGCGGAATAAAGCTTTCTTT.

This clone was recorded a few times. This chain links TRBV2 with TRBJ1-5; no clear D. This CDR3 has 11 residues. The ends were cut back, 3 bases at V and 6 bases at J, with 3 bases in the middle. The germline V gene has CDR1 SNHLY and CDR2 FYNNEI. This chain's CDR3 is CASSDGQPQHF. The CDR3 DNA follows: TGTGCCAGCAGTGATGGTCAGCCCCAGCATTTT.

This chain links TRBV6-6 with TRBJ1-1; D not certain. Looked up from germline, CDR1 is MNHNY and CDR2 is SVGAGI (reference sequence). V shed 2 bases and J shed 8 bases, with 3 bases lying between them. CDR3 length equals 10 residues. The CDR3 nucleotides read TGTGCCAGCAGTTACGGCGAAGCTTTCTTT. Protein sequence: CASSYGEAFF.

This clone appeared a few times. The chain uses TRBV7-2 and TRBJ1-5, with D uncertain. CDR1 and CDR2 (germline): SGHTA, FQGNSA. The length of the CDR3 is 15 residues. V was pared by 1 base and J by 7 bases, with 14 bases between. CDR3 in amino acids: CASSLVWVSRQPQHF. As DNA, the CDR3 is TGTGCCAGCAGCTTAGTGTGGGTATCAAGGCAGCCCCAGCATTTT.

The V call is TRBV5-5, the J call TRBJ2-1; 10 bases match TRBD1. The ends lost 6 bases at V and 9 bases at J; junction bases unmatched: 9. The CDR3 spans 14 residues. Germline V gene lookup returns CDR1 SGHKS and CDR2 YYEKEE (reference sequence). In nucleotides, the CDR3 is TGTGCCAGCACCCCGGGACAGGGGTTTAGTGAGCAGTTCTTC. As protein: CASTPGQGFSEQFF.

J is TRBJ1-2 and V is TRBV19; the D is unclear. The CDR3 runs to 14 residues. Germline lookup yields CDR1 LNHDA and CDR2 SQIVND (reference sequence). V was shortened by 0 bases and J by 1 base, with 6 bases between the two germline ends. CDR3 sequence (DNA): TGTGCCAGTAGTATAGAGGCAGTTAACTATGGCTACACCTTC. This translates into CASSIEAVNYGYTF.

The chain employs TRBV7-2 and TRBJ2-1; D not resolved. V was clipped by 7 bases and J by 2 bases, with 9 bases between them. Germline V lookup: CDR1 SGHTA, CDR2 FQGNSA. The CDR3 length is 13 residues. The CDR3 protein is CASNRAPYNEQFF. CDR3 DNA sequence: TGTGCCAGCAACCGGGCCCCCTACAATGAGCAGTTCTTC.

The V call is TRBV5-1, the J call TRBJ2-7; TRBD1 might be the D (5 bases). The CDR3 runs 14 residues. Germline lookup yields CDR1 SGHRS and CDR2 YFSETQ. V dropped 0 bases and J dropped 10 bases, with 17 bases sitting between them. Written as DNA, the CDR3 is TGCGCCAGCAGCTTGGCCCCGGACACTAATTCTCAGTACTTC. This translates into CASSLAPDTNSQYF.

The chain carries TRBV5-1 and TRBJ1-5; D gene ambiguous. The CDR3 covers 14 residues. Trimming left V 0 bases short and J 2 bases short, with 6 bases between. Germline lookup yields CDR1 SGHRS and CDR2 YFSETQ. CDR3 region: CASSLVPGNQPQHF. For the CDR3, the DNA is TGCGCCAGCAGCTTGGTGCCTGGCAATCAGCCCCAGCATTTT.

This clone was recorded only once. The chain has TRBV7-3 and TRBJ2-1, with unresolved D. The V and J ends lost 4 bases and 1 base respectively, with 5 bases between them. This CDR3 contains 13 residues. Germline CDR1 SGHTA, CDR2 FQGTGA. In nucleotides, the CDR3 is TGTGCCAGCAGCTCGGCTTCCTACAATGAGCAGTTCTTC. Protein product: CASSSASYNEQFF.

This chain uses TRBV6-5 with TRBJ1-3; D might be TRBD1 (5 bases). The CDR3 extends over 16 amino acids. Trimming took off 1 base at V and 1 base at J, with 11 bases between the two ends. The germline V gene has CDR1 MNHEY and CDR2 SVGAGI. The CDR3 region has the DNA TGTGCCAGCAGTTACTTAGGAGGACAATCTGGAAACACCATATATTTT. This sequence encodes CASSYLGGQSGNTIYF.

V gene TRBV7-2 combines with J gene TRBJ1-2, with 8 bases that match TRBD1. The ends lost 5 bases at V and 5 bases at J; junction bases unmatched: 4. Germline V lookup: CDR1 SGHTA, CDR2 FQGNSA. The CDR3 spans 13 residues. The CDR3 DNA reads TGTGCCAGCAGCCAGGACAGGGTTTATGGCTACACCTTC. The encoded protein is CASSQDRVYGYTF.

The chain recombines TRBV6-1 with TRBJ1-2; D is uncertain. This CDR3 has 13 amino acids. Germline V gene sequence: CDR1 MNHNS, CDR2 SASEGT. Trimming took off 10 bases at V and 4 bases at J, with 16 bases between the two ends. The CDR3 here is CAIRKSPFYGYTF. DNA of the CDR3: TGTGCCATCCGTAAGTCGCCCTTCTATGGCTACACCTTC.

CDR3 loop: CASSPGKPRTQYF. The CDR3 DNA reads as TGTGCCAGCAGTCCCGGCAAACCCCGAACGCAGTATTTT. V and J are TRBV28 and TRBJ2-3; D gene unclear. Trimming cost V 5 bases and J 9 bases, with 15 bases left between them. Germline V CDR1 and CDR2: MDHEN, SYDVKM. The CDR3 runs 13 residues.

The V call is TRBV27, the J call TRBJ2-7, with TRBD1 as a possible D gene (6 bases). V was clipped by 7 bases and J by 4 bases, with 26 bases between them. The germline gives CDR1 MNHEY, CDR2 SMNVEV (reference sequence). The CDR3 spans 17 residues. CDR3 loop: CASTRSSGQSLWYEQYF. In DNA, the CDR3 is TGTGCCAGCACTCGCTCAAGTGGACAGTCCTTATGGTACGAGCAGTACTTC.

This chain links TRBV13 with TRBJ2-7; 7 nucleotides match TRBD1. The ends lost 5 bases at V and 3 bases at J; junction bases unmatched: 7. The V gene's germline CDR1 is PRHDT and CDR2 FYEKMQ (reference sequence). CDR3 length equals 14 residues. CDR3 nucleotide sequence: TGTGCCAGCAGCAACCGGGACAGCAACTACGAGCAGTACTTC. It codes for CASSNRDSNYEQYF.

CDR3 protein: CASSQDPDRAANEQYF. The CDR3 coding sequence is TGTGCCAGCAGCCAAGATCCTGACAGGGCGGCGAACGAGCAGTACTTC. The V gene is TRBV4-2, the J gene TRBJ2-7, with 7 bases identical to TRBD1. The CDR3 is 16 amino acids. The germline CDR1 and CDR2 sequences are LGHNA and YNFKEQ. V lost 0 bases to trimming and J lost 5 bases; unmatched junction nucleotides: 10.

The V gene is TRBV18, the J gene TRBJ1-2; D may be TRBD1 (6 bases). Germline CDR1 KGHSH, CDR2 LQKENI. The CDR3 spans 13 residues. V lost 2 bases and J lost 14, with 18 bases in between. CDR3 in DNA: TGTGCCAGCTCACCAGTGGGGGGCCAGATTCTTACCTTC. Protein sequence: CASSPVGGQILTF. Supplemented by reference TRBV18 and TRBJ1-2, the full variable domain reads NAGVMQNPRHLVRRRGQEARLRCSPMKGHSHVYWYRQLPEEGLKFMVYLQKENIIDESGMPKERFSAEFPKEGPSILRIQQVVRGDSAAYFCASSPVGGQILTFGSGTRLTVV.

In this sample, this clone turned up a few times. The gene calls are TRBV2 and TRBJ2-7; D is uncertain. Trimming took off 7 bases at V and 0 bases at J, with 10 bases between the two ends. The V gene's germline CDR1 is SNHLY and CDR2 FYNNEI. CDR3 length equals 13 residues. The CDR3 here is CASTRSDSYEQYF. CDR3 in DNA: TGTGCCAGCACCCGGTCAGACTCCTACGAGCAGTACTTC.

This rearrangement joins TRBV4-2 to TRBJ1-2, with 7 positions matching TRBD1. Germline V lookup: CDR1 LGHNA, CDR2 YNFKEQ. The CDR3 is 15 amino acids. Germline trimming cut 4 bases from V and 0 bases from J; bases unmatched to any gene: 5. CDR3 sequence: CASSPGQATNYGYTF. The CDR3 nucleotides read TGTGCCAGCAGCCCAGGACAGGCAACTAACTATGGCTACACCTTC.

This clone has more than one count but fewer than ten. This chain links TRBV7-9 with TRBJ1-2; unclear D gene. The CDR3 totals 17 residues. The germline gives CDR1 SEHNR, CDR2 FQNEAQ (reference sequence). V lost 1 base and J 0 bases, leaving 15 bases between the germline ends. The DNA for the CDR3 is TGTGCCAGCAGCTTAGTCTCAAGAGACGAATCTAACTATGGCTACACCTTC. Its protein product is CASSLVSRDESNYGYTF.